The entry below describes one T cell receptor (beta chain). Its antigen is currently not known. Base qualities are not at hand, and no much larger clone is one base apart. The sample's time point label is to be understood as: week 35, safety follow-up. Each vaccine dose was 300 ug of a 20-mer mutant IDH1 peptide in Montanide, given subcutaneously with topical imiquimod. Eight vaccinations were administered to patients in weeks 1, 3, 5, 7, 11, 15, 19 and 23, corresponding to visits V03 through V10. Newly diagnosed WHO grade 3 or 4 IDH1-mutant astrocytomas showing loss of nuclear ATRX were present in the donors. The samples were drawn from NOA16, a multicentre, single-arm, open-label phase I trial in Germany that tested a mutant IDH1 peptide vaccine in humans for the first time. Genomic DNA for TCRB sequencing was extracted from EDTA blood using the DNeasy Blood and Tissue Kit. Libraries were constructed by the immunoSEQ multiplex PCR assay. Rearranged TCR beta chain sequences were amplified using the hsTCRB Kit according to the manufacturer's protocol. TCRB libraries were sequenced on an Illumina MiSeq. The published analysis was carried out like this. The proprietary platform of the kit vendor was used for demultiplexing, trimming and gene mapping. TCRdb obtained this table from immuneACCESS and retained in-frame rearrangements with V and J assigned. These tables miss some clones; where compared with another copy, unresolved V genes account for less than half of the shortfall, and the remainder is unexplained. The V and J calls and clone size are taken from that table; D and trimming were inferred from the DNA. The sample table lists about 74,000 clones, about 87% of them with a count of one. The ten largest clones capture about 2% of the sample.

V and J lose 6 bases and 3 bases, and a span of 13 bases separates them. The CDR3 holds 14 amino acids from the cysteine to the phenylalanine. Of all the DNA, just the CDR3 is kept, 42 bases in frame from base 1. Based on the germline V gene, the CDR1 and CDR2 sequences are ENHRY and SYGVKD. This specimen comes from a study of a mutant IDH1 vaccine in newly diagnosed glioma (dated by TCRdb to the early 2020s). The study in broad terms: Vaccination started 4-6 weeks after radiotherapy alone, or was given together with temozolomide cycles in the groups whose treatment included chemotherapy. Of the roughly 34 treated patients, around 62% were male and 37.5% were female, and the mean age was roughly 40 years. Prior to enrollment, patients had been given standard therapy consisting of radiotherapy alone, temozolomide alone, or radiochemotherapy with temozolomide, with the combination given to most patients. Visit V12 was the week-35 safety follow-up and visit V13 was the week-47 end of study. Peripheral blood samples were drawn at six visits, namely V03 (baseline), V05, V07, V10, V12 and V13. For exploratory analyses, longitudinal TCRB deep sequencing was carried out in 25 to 30 treated patients wherever samples were available. The research as a whole found: Across multiple MHC alleles, vaccine-induced immune responses were seen in more than 80% of patients. PBMC samples for TCRB deep sequencing were selected based on availability. The authors noted that analyses of patient blood samples could not be reproduced because of sample limitations. Pseudoprogression seemed to be unrelated to changes in the top peripheral T cell clonotypes found by TCRB sequencing.

This sequence uses TRBV10-3 and TRBJ2-3; the D call could be TRBD1 or TRBD2, with each sharing 5 bases. The TCR comes from a young man with glioma. The sample in question was PBMCs, obtained from a glioma patient whose treatment included an IDH1 peptide vaccine. The CDR3 corresponds to CAIRGDPGTDTQYF. The nucleotide sequence is given as TGTGCCATCAGGGGGGACCCCGGGACAGATACGCAGTATTTT.